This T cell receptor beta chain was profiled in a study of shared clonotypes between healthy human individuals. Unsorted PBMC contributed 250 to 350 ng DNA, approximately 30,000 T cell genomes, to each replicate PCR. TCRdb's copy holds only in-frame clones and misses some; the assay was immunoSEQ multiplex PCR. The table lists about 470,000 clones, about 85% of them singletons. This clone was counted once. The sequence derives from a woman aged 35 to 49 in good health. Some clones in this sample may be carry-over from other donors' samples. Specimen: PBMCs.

CDR3 coding DNA: TGTGCCAGTAGTCCCGCCGGGTCTGGAAACACCATATATTTT. It specifies CASSPAGSGNTIYF. The rearrangement joins TRBV19 to TRBJ1-3; D gene ambiguous. There are 14 residues in the CDR3. Trimming took 5 bases from V and 1 from J, leaving 9 bases between them. CDR1 LNHDA and CDR2 SQIVND come from the germline V gene (reference sequence). The whole variable domain, remainder taken from reference TRBV19 and TRBJ1-3, is DGGITQSPKYLFRKEGQNVTLSCEQNLNHDAMYWYRQDPGQGLRLIYYSQIVNDFQKGDIAEGYSVSREKKESFPLTVTSAQKNPTAFYLCASSPAGSGNTIYFGEGSWLTVV.